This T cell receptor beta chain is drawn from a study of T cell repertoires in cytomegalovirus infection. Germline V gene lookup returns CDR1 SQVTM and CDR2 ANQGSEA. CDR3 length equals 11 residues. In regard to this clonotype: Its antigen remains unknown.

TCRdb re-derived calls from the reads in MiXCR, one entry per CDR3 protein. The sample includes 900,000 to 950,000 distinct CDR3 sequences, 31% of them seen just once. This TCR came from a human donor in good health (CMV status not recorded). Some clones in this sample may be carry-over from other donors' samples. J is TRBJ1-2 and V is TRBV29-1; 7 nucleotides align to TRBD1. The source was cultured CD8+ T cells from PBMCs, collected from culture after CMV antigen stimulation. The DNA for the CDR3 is TGCAGTGCACAGGGGAGATATGGCTACACCTTC. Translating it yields CSAQGRYGYTF.